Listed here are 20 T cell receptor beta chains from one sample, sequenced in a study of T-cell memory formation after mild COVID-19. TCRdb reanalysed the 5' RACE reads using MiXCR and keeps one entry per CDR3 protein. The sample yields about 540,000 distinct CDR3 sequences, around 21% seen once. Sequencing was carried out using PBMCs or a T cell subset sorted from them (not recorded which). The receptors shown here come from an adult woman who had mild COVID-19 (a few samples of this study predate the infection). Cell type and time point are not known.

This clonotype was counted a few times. Written as DNA, the CDR3 is TGTGCCAGCAGTGGATTAGCGGGGAGGGACCAAGAGACCCAGTACTTC. It encodes CASSGLAGRDQETQYF. V is TRBV6-5 and J is TRBJ2-5, with TRBD2 matching 8 bases. The CDR3 is 16 amino acids. Germline V gene data show CDR1 as MNHEY and CDR2 as SVGAGI. The V and J ends lost 5 bases and 0 bases, in that order; junction bases with no gene match: 8.

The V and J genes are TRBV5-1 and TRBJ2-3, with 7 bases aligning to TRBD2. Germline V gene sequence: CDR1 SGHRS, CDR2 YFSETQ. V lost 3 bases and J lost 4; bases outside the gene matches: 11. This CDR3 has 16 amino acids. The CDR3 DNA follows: TGCGCCAGCAGCTCCCGGGTGGGGGGGAGCCCAGATACGCAGTATTTT. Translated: CASSSRVGGSPDTQYF.

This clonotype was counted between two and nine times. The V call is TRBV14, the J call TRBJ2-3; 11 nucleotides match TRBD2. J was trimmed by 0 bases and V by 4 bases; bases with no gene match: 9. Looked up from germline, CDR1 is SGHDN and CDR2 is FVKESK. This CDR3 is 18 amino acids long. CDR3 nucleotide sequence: TGTGCCAGCAGCCCCCGACTAGCGGGGTCACTTAGCACAGATACGCAGTATTTT. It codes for CASSPRLAGSLSTDTQYF.

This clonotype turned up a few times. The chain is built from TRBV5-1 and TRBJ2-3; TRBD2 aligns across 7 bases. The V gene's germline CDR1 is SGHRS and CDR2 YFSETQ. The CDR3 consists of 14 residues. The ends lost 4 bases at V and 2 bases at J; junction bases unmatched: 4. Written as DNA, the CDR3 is TGCGCCAGCAGCCCGGGACTACACACAGATACGCAGTATTTT. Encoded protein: CASSPGLHTDTQYF.

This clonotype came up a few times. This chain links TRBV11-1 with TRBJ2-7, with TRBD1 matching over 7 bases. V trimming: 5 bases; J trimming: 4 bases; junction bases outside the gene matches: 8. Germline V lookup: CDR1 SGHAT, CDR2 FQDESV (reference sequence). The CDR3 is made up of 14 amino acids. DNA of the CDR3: TGTGCCAGCAGCCTACCGACAGGGCCGTACGAGCAGTACTTC. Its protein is CASSLPTGPYEQYF.

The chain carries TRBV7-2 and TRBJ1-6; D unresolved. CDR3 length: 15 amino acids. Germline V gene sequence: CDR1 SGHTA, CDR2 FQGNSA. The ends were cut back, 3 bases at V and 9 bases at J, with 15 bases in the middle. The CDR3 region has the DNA TGTGCCAGCAGCTTGGAAGACGGATTAGGTTCACCCCTCCACTTT. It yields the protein CASSLEDGLGSPLHF.

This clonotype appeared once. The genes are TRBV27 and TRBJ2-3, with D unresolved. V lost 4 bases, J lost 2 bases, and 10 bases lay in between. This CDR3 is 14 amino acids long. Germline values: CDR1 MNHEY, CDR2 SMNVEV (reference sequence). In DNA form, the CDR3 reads TGTGCCAGCAGTTCCTCGCGGACCACAGATACGCAGTATTTT. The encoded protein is CASSSSRTTDTQYF.

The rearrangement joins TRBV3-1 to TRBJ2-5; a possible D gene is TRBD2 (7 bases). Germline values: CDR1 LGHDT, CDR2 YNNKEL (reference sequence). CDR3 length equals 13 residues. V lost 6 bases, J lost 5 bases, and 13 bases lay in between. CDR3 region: CASRSGGGETQYF. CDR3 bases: TGTGCCAGCAGGTCGGGGGGCGGTGAGACCCAGTACTTC.

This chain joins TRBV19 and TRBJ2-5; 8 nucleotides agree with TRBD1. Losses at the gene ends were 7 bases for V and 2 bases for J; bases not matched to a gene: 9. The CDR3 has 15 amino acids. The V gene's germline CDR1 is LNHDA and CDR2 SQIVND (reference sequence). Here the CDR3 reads CASTRGGTGQETQYF. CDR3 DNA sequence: TGTGCCAGTACCCGTGGCGGGACAGGACAAGAGACCCAGTACTTC.

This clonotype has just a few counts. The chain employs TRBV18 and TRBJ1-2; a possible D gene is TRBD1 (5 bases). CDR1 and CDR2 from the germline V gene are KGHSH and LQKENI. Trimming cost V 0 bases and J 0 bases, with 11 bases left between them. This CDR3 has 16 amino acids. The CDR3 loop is CASSPPSTAPNYGYTF. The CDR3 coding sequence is TGTGCCAGCTCACCACCTTCGACAGCCCCTAACTATGGCTACACCTTC.

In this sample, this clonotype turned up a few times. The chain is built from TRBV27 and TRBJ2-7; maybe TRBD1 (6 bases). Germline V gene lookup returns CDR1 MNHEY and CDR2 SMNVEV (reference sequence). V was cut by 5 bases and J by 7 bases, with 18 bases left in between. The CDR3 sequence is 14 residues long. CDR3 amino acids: CASSASGAYGEQYF. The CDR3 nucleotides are TGTGCCAGCAGTGCGTCAGGGGCGTATGGTGAGCAGTACTTC.

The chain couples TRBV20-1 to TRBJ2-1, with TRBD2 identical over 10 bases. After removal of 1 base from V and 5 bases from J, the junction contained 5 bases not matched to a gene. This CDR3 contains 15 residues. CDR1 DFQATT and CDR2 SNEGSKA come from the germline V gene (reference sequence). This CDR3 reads CSARGSGGFNNEQFF. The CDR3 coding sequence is TGCAGTGCTAGAGGTAGCGGGGGGTTTAACAATGAGCAGTTCTTC.

The CDR3 protein is CASSTEDRADTGELFF. The DNA of the CDR3 is TGTGCCAGTAGTACCGAGGACAGGGCGGACACCGGGGAGCTGTTTTTT. The V and J genes are TRBV19 and TRBJ2-2; 8 bases fit TRBD1. V dropped 4 bases and J dropped 3; count of bases not matched to a gene: 7. Germline V CDR1 and CDR2: LNHDA, SQIVND (reference sequence). The CDR3 is made up of 16 amino acids.

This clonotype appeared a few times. The CDR3 protein is CAWSKIGWVSQFF. The DNA for the CDR3 is TGTGCCTGGAGTAAAATTGGGTGGGTCTCTCAGTTCTTC. The chain links TRBV30 to TRBJ2-1, with D unclear. CDR3 length: 13 residues. Germline V gene data show CDR1 as GTSNPN and CDR2 as SVGIG (reference sequence). V shed 2 bases and J shed 13 bases, with 18 bases lying between them. Variable domain in full (rest from reference TRBV30 and TRBJ2-1): SQTIHQWPATLVQPVGSPLSLECTVEGTSNPNLYWYRQAAGRGLQLLFYSVGIGQISSEVPQNLSASRPQDRQFILSSKKLLLSDSGFYLCAWSKIGWVSQFFGPGTRLTVL.

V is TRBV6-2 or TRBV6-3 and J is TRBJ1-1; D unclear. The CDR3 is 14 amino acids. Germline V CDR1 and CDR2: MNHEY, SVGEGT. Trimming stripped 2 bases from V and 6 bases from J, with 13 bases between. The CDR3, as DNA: TGTGCCAGCAGTTACGACGAAAAAGGGCCTGAAGCTTTCTTT. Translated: CASSYDEKGPEAFF.

For the CDR3, the DNA is TGTGCCACCAGCACCCAGATTGGGGCGCAGGCTTTCTTT. As protein: CATSTQIGAQAFF. This chain links TRBV15 with TRBJ1-1; D may be TRBD1 (5 bases). CDR1 and CDR2 (germline): LNHNV, YYDKDF (reference sequence). CDR3 length: 13 amino acids. The germline V and J ends were trimmed by 4 bases and 11 bases, with 17 bases remaining between them.

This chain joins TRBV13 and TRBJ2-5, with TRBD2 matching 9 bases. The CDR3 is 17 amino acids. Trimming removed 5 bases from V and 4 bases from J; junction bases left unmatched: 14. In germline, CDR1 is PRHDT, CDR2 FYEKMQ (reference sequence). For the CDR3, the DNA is TGTGCCAGCAGCCCCCACCCGGCTAGCGGGACGGGAGAGACCCAGTACTTC. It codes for CASSPHPASGTGETQYF. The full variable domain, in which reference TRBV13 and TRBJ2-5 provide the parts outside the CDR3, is AAGVIQSPRHLIKEKRETATLKCYPIPRHDTVYWYQQGPGQDPQFLISFYEKMQSDKGSIPDRFSAQQFSDYHSELNMSSLELGDSALYFCASSPHPASGTGETQYFGPGTRLLVL.

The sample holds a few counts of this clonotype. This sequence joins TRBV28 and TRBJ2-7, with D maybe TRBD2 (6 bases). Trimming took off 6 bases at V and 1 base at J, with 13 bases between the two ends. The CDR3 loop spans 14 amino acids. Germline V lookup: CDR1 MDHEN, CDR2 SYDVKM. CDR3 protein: CASRRSSASYEQYF. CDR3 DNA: TGTGCCAGCAGGCGGTCTAGCGCTTCCTACGAGCAGTACTTC.

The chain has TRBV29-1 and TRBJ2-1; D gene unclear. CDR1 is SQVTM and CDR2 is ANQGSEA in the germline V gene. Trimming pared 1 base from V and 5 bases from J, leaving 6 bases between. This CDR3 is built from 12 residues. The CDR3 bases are TGCAGCGTTGAAGTCGCCAACAATGAGCAGTTCTTC. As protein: CSVEVANNEQFF.

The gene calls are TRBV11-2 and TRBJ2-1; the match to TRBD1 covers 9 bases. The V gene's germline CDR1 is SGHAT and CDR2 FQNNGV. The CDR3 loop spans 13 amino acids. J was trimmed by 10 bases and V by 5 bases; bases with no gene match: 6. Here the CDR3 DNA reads TGTGCCAGCAGCCGGGACAGGGCAGACGAGCAGTTCTTC. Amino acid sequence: CASSRDRADEQFF.